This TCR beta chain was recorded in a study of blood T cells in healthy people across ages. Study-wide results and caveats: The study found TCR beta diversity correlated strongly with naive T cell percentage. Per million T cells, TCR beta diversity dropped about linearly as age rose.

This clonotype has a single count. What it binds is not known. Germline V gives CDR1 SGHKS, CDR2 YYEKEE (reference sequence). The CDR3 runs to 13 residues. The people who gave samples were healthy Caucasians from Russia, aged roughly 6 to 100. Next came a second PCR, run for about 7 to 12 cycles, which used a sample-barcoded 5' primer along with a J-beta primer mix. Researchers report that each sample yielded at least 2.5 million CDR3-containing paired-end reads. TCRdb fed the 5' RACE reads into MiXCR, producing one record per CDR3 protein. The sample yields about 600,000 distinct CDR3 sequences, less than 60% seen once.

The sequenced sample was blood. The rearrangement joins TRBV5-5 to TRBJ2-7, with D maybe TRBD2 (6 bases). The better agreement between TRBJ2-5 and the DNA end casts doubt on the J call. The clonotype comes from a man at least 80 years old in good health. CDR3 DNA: TGTGCCAGCAGCAAGACTAGTGAGGAGACCCAGTACTTC. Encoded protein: CASSKTSEETQYF.